This T cell receptor (beta chain) appears in the sequencing data of a study of T cells after yellow fever vaccination. About this clonotype: Its antigen remains unknown.

By 5'RACE template switching, TCR cDNA was produced, with a universal primer site and UMIs added in the process. TCRdb reprocessed the 5' RACE reads via MiXCR and lists one record per CDR3 protein. Of 600,000 to 750,000 distinct CDR3 sequences listed, about 12% are singletons. Findings of the study overall: Clones that expanded after primary vaccination mostly reappeared after the booster (over 95% CD4, 88% CD8).

The material sequenced was PBMCs, taken on the day of the yellow fever booster vaccination. The sequence was collected from a man younger than 40 who received the YFV17D yellow fever vaccine.

The CDR3 here is CASILSGSPDTQYF. Here the CDR3 DNA reads TGCGCCAGCATTCTCAGCGGGAGCCCAGATACGCAGTATTTT. The V call is TRBV5-1, the J call TRBJ2-3; 8 bases map to TRBD2. From germline, CDR1 is SGHRS and CDR2 YFSETQ. V trimming: 6 bases; J trimming: 4 bases; junction bases outside the gene matches: 7. This CDR3 has 14 residues.